These T cell receptor beta chains were read from a single sample in a study of CD8 T cells in Susac syndrome. Using its own MiXCR run on the immunoSEQ multiplex PCR reads, TCRdb lists one record per CDR3 protein. The data contain roughly 220,000 distinct CDR3 sequences, less than 95% of them singletons. The source material was CD4+ T cells from PBMCs. The receptors shown here come from a human donor with Susac syndrome. Each CDR3 is given with its conserved first and last residue. D genes are given only for firm matches. Expanded clones are given a class, and other clones once, few, many or no size at all.

cdr3_aa | cdr3_nt | d_call | clone_size | j_call | v_call
CASRPSSRGRNTIYF | TGTGCCAGCAGACCCTCCTCCCGGGGTCGAAACACCATATATTTT | NA | NA | TRBJ1-3 | TRBV5-6
CASSNDRGGYGYTF | TGTGCCAGCAGTAACGACAGGGGTGGCTATGGCTACACCTTC | TRBD1 | NA | TRBJ1-2 | TRBV6-1
CASSSNSNQPQHF | TGTGCCAGCAGCTCTAATAGCAATCAGCCCCAGCATTTT | NA | NA | TRBJ1-5 | TRBV7-8
CASNPSGGSYNEQFF | TGTGCCAGCAACCCTAGCGGTGGTAGCTACAATGAGCAGTTCTTC | TRBD2 | NA | TRBJ2-1 | TRBV12-3/TRBV12-4
CASSYPSTFLGANVLTF | TGTGCCAGCAGTTACCCCTCCACTTTCCTCGGGGCCAACGTCCTGACTTTC | NA | NA | TRBJ2-6 | TRBV6-2/TRBV6-3
CASSLFTGDGYTF | TGTGCCAGCAGCCTTTTCACCGGAGATGGCTACACCTTC | NA | once | TRBJ1-2 | TRBV3-1
CASSPGSGQLQTQYF | TGTGCCAGCTCACCAGGTTCCGGACAGTTACAGACCCAGTACTTC | NA | NA | TRBJ2-5 | TRBV18
CASSFMGRGNTEAFF | TGTGCCAGTAGTTTTATGGGCCGGGGGAACACTGAAGCTTTCTTT | NA | NA | TRBJ1-1 | TRBV19
CAWSGTKGRDTEAFF | TGTGCCTGGAGTGGGACCAAGGGAAGGGACACTGAAGCTTTCTTT | NA | NA | TRBJ1-1 | TRBV30
CSAMYGTANTEAFF | TGCAGTGCTATGTATGGGACAGCGAACACTGAAGCTTTCTTT | TRBD1 | NA | TRBJ1-1 | TRBV20-1
CASSLSGANTEAFF | TGTGCCAGCAGTTTATCGGGGGCGAACACTGAAGCTTTCTTT | NA | few | TRBJ1-1 | TRBV12-3/TRBV12-4
CASSWDRGGTDTQYF | TGTGCCAGCAGCTGGGACAGGGGTGGCACAGATACGCAGTATTTT | TRBD1 | NA | TRBJ2-3 | TRBV5-4
CASSQGLQGGSPLHF | TGTGCCAGCAGCCAAGGGTTACAGGGTGGTTCACCCCTCCACTTT | NA | NA | TRBJ1-6 | TRBV3-1
CASSPMAASNTGELFF | TGCGCCAGCAGCCCCATGGCAGCCTCGAACACCGGGGAGCTGTTTTTT | NA | NA | TRBJ2-2 | TRBV5-1
CASSVWTSGQETQYF | TGTGCCAGCAGTGTCTGGACTAGCGGCCAAGAGACCCAGTACTTC | TRBD2 | NA | TRBJ2-5 | TRBV12-3/TRBV12-4
CASSLTIDTQYF | TGTGCCAGCAGCCTGACTATAGATACGCAGTATTTT | NA | NA | TRBJ2-3 | TRBV11-2
CASSHGQGFSYNEQFF | TGCGCCAGCAGTCACGGACAGGGTTTCTCCTACAATGAGCAGTTCTTC | TRBD1 | NA | TRBJ2-1 | TRBV4-1
CSARPPERPYGYTF | TGCAGTGCTAGGCCCCCTGAACGCCCCTATGGCTACACCTTC | NA | NA | TRBJ1-2 | TRBV20-1
CAWTGTGGVETQYF | TGTGCCTGGACCGGGACAGGGGGGGTAGAGACCCAGTACTTC | TRBD1 | NA | TRBJ2-5 | TRBV30
CASSLGGEQGAGYTF | TGCGCCAGCAGCTTGGGTGGGGAACAGGGCGCTGGCTACACCTTC | NA | NA | TRBJ1-2 | TRBV5-1
CASSEEARQPQHF | TGTGCCAGCAGTGAAGAGGCAAGGCAGCCCCAGCATTTT | NA | NA | TRBJ1-5 | TRBV6-1
CASSLSTGTYEQYF | TGTGCCAGCAGTCTCTCGACAGGAACCTACGAGCAGTACTTC | NA | NA | TRBJ2-7 | TRBV6-2/TRBV6-3